Described below is a single T cell receptor (beta chain) sequence and its context. Amplified regions were TCR beta CDR3 sequences from RNA transcripts. Using the HTBI primer set, a first-round RT-PCR was run on the TCR CDR3. TCRdb called the multiplex PCR reads again in MiXCR, with one record for every CDR3 protein. The sample includes some 560,000 distinct CDR3 sequences, less than 20% of them seen just once. This record comes from a study of T cells in Graves' hyperthyroidism and ophthalmopathy. The CDR3 runs 15 residues. The V gene end was trimmed by 4 bases and the J gene end by 2 bases; junction bases not matched to a gene: 5. CDR1 and CDR2 from the germline V gene are SGHRS and YFSETQ.

The chain couples TRBV5-1 to TRBJ1-5, with 8 bases fitting TRBD1. The origin of this receptor is a young woman with Graves' hyperthyroidism. Sequencing used blood. The CDR3 spells CASSTTGAGNQPQHF. CDR3 in DNA: TGCGCCAGCAGCACGACAGGGGCTGGCAATCAGCCCCAGCATTTT.